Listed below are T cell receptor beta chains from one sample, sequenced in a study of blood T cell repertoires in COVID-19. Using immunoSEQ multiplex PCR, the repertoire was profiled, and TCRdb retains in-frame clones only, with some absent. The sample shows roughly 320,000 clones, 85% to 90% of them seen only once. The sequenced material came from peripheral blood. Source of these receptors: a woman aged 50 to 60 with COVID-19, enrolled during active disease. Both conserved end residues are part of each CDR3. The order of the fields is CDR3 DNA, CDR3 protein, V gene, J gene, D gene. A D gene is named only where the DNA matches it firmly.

TGTGCCACCCAGGACAGGGCGGGCACTGAAGCTTTCTTT	CATQDRAGTEAFF	TRBV6-5	TRBJ1-1	TRBD1
TGTGCCAGTAGTGTCCTGAGCGGGAGTTCAGATACGCAGTATTTT	CASSVLSGSSDTQYF	TRBV19	TRBJ2-3	TRBD2
TGTGCCAGCAGCCAAGTACAGGGGGAAGGCTACACCTTC	CASSQVQGEGYTF	TRBV3-1/TRBV3-2	TRBJ1-2	TRBD1
TGTGCCAGCAGCTTTTACACAGATACGCAGTATTTT	CASSFYTDTQYF	TRBV7-3	TRBJ2-3	.
TGCGCCAGCAGTCAAGCCGGCAGGGGCCACGAGCAGTACTTC	CASSQAGRGHEQYF	TRBV23-1	TRBJ2-7	.
TGTGCCATCAGGGACAGGGGGCGCGGGGGGACCCAGTACTTC	CAIRDRGRGGTQYF	TRBV6-6	TRBJ2-5	TRBD1
TGTGCCACCAGCAGAGCCTATGGGACAGAGAACACTGAAGCTTTCTTT	CATSRAYGTENTEAFF	TRBV15	TRBJ1-1	TRBD1
TGTGCCAGTAGTATGAGGCTAGCATACACCGGGGAGCTGTTTTTT	CASSMRLAYTGELFF	TRBV19	TRBJ2-2	.
TGTGCCAGCAGCTTAGTGCCGCTCAGGGGGCATGTCAAAAACATTCAGTACTTC	CASSLVPLRGHVKNIQYF	TRBV7-2	TRBJ2-4	TRBD1
TGTGCCAGCAGCTACACAGTCGCCGGGGAGCTGTTTTTT	CASSYTVAGELFF	TRBV11-2	TRBJ2-2	.
TGTGCCAGCAGCAGCCGGGGGGACGGTTCACCCCTCCACTTT	CASSSRGDGSPLHF	TRBV6-5	TRBJ1-6	.
TGTGCCAGCAGCTCGACCCGGACAGGGGTGGGGGATACGCAGTATTTT	CASSSTRTGVGDTQYF	TRBV7-8	TRBJ2-3	TRBD1
TGTGCCACCAGTGATACCAGACCCTCATTGGGGGGTAATGAGCAGTTCTTC	CATSDTRPSLGGNEQFF	TRBV24-1	TRBJ2-1	.
TGTGCCAGCAGTAGACTAGCGGGAGTGCTCGAGCAGTACTTC	CASSRLAGVLEQYF	TRBV6-4	TRBJ2-7	TRBD2
TGTGCCAGCAGCTTGGACGGGGCGGGAGGACGGGAGCAGTTCTTC	CASSLDGAGGREQFF	TRBV5-8	TRBJ2-1	TRBD2
TGCGCCAGCAGTGATAATACAGATACGCAGTATTTT	CASSDNTDTQYF	TRBV10-1	TRBJ2-3	.
TGTGCCAGCAGGAGACTAGCGGGAGGGCGTGCTGAGCAGTTCTTC	CASRRLAGGRAEQFF	TRBV6-5	TRBJ2-1	TRBD2
TGTGCCAGTAGTATTTCCAGGAACACTGAAGCTTTCTTT	CASSISRNTEAFF	TRBV19	TRBJ1-1	.
TGTGCCAGCAGTTACGGGGGACAGGGGTCCGAGCAGTACTTC	CASSYGGQGSEQYF	TRBV6-5	TRBJ2-7	TRBD1
TGTGCCTTCTCGCAGGGACAGATGAACACTGAAGCTTTCTTT	CAFSQGQMNTEAFF	TRBV19	TRBJ1-1	TRBD1
TGCAGTGCTAGTGACTCGGGAGAGACCCAGTACTTC	CSASDSGETQYF	TRBV20-1	TRBJ2-5	.
TGTGCCACCACCCCTTACGGCGGGGGGTCCTACGAGCAGTACTTC	CATTPYGGGSYEQYF	TRBV15	TRBJ2-7	TRBD2
TGTGCCAGCAGTGAAGCCCCAGGGGGCCGAGGCTACACCTTC	CASSEAPGGRGYTF	TRBV6-1	TRBJ1-2	TRBD1
TGTGCCTGGAGGAAACAGGGGGCGGGGGAGACCCAGTACTTC	CAWRKQGAGETQYF	TRBV30	TRBJ2-5	TRBD1
TGTGCCAGCTCACCACGAGGTAGCCTCGCCGGGGAGCTGTTTTTT	CASSPRGSLAGELFF	TRBV18	TRBJ2-2	.
TGTGCCACCAGTGACCCACTAGCGGGAGGGCGAGGCGAGCAGTTCTTC	CATSDPLAGGRGEQFF	TRBV24-1	TRBJ2-1	TRBD2
TGTGCCAGCTCACAGGGACTAGCGGAAAGCACAGATACGCAGTATTTT	CASSQGLAESTDTQYF	TRBV18	TRBJ2-3	TRBD2
TGTGCCAGCAGTTTAACGACAGGGGAGACCCAGTACTTC	CASSLTTGETQYF	TRBV27	TRBJ2-5	TRBD1
TGTGCCAGCAGAGCTGGACTAGCGGGCTACGAGCAGTACTTC	CASRAGLAGYEQYF	TRBV6-5	TRBJ2-7	TRBD2
TGCGCCAGCAGCTTCCCCTTAACGGGAGAGCAGACCGGGGAGCTGTTTTTT	CASSFPLTGEQTGELFF	TRBV5-1	TRBJ2-2	.
TGTGCCAGCAGTCTAGACACCTTAGTCTCCTATAATTCACCCCTCCACTTT	CASSLDTLVSYNSPLHF	TRBV6-6	TRBJ1-6	.
TGTGCCAGCAGTGAAGTAGAGGGTACCCCAAGTGAAAAACTGTTTTTT	CASSEVEGTPSEKLFF	TRBV6-1	TRBJ1-4	.